The rows below give T cell receptor beta chains drawn from one sample of a study of T cell responses to AZD1222 COVID-19 vaccine. Using immunoSEQ multiplex PCR, the repertoire was profiled, and TCRdb retains in-frame clones only, with some absent. The sample carries about 83,000 clones, roughly 86% recorded once. The material was peripheral blood, obtained on day 0 of AZD1222 vaccination. These receptors were obtained from an adult in good health. Both conserved end residues are part of each CDR3. A D gene is named only where the DNA matches it firmly. The listing skips clone size in some rows; elsewhere it reads once, few, many or a size class.

once TRBJ1-2 TRBV6-5 . CASSTNPNGYTF TGTGCCAGCAGTACAAACCCTAATGGCTACACCTTC
. TRBJ1-1 TRBV7-9 . CASSLVGPTEAFF TGTGCCAGCAGCTTAGTCGGGCCCACTGAAGCTTTCTTT
. TRBJ2-7 TRBV5-1 . CASSFQPGTASQQYF TGCGCCAGCAGCTTCCAACCCGGGACCGCCAGCCAGCAGTACTTC
once TRBJ2-7 TRBV5-6 . CASSPRQASSYEQYF TGTGCCAGCAGCCCCAGACAGGCGAGCTCCTACGAGCAGTACTTC
. TRBJ2-2 TRBV18 TRBD2 CASSPSRSSGRGTGELFF TGTGCCAGCTCACCTTCTCGCTCTAGCGGGAGAGGCACCGGGGAGCTGTTTTTT
. TRBJ2-2 TRBV4-2 TRBD2 CASSQTSGRAGGELFF TGTGCCAGCAGCCAAACTAGCGGGAGGGCCGGCGGGGAGCTGTTTTTT
. TRBJ2-5 TRBV28 TRBD2 CASSGNGLAGGGETQYF TGTGCCAGCAGTGGAAACGGACTAGCGGGAGGAGGGGAGACCCAGTACTTC
. TRBJ1-1 TRBV4-1 . CASSLGFGEAFF TGCGCCAGCAGCCTGGGTTTCGGGGAAGCTTTCTTT
. TRBJ2-7 TRBV30 TRBD2 CAWGTSGIILYEQYF TGTGCCTGGGGGACTAGCGGGATTATACTCTACGAGCAGTACTTC
. TRBJ1-1 TRBV12-3/TRBV12-4 . CASSPQLNTEAFF TGTGCCAGCAGTCCTCAACTGAACACTGAAGCTTTCTTT
once TRBJ2-1 TRBV5-1 TRBD2 CASSSSGTSYNEQFF TGCGCCAGCAGCTCCAGCGGGACCTCCTACAATGAGCAGTTCTTC
. TRBJ2-3 TRBV18 . CASSLGRPPADTQYF TGTGCCAGCTCACTTGGACGGCCACCCGCAGATACGCAGTATTTT
few TRBJ2-1 TRBV7-2 . CASTVGGGYYNEQFF TGTGCCAGCACCGTAGGGGGGGGATACTACAATGAGCAGTTCTTC
. TRBJ1-2 TRBV20-1 . CSAIQGYGYTF TGCAGTGCTATACAGGGATATGGCTACACCTTC
. TRBJ2-3 TRBV11-2 . CASSVWGPSTDTQYF TGTGCCAGCAGCGTCTGGGGCCCCAGCACAGATACGCAGTATTTT
. TRBJ2-3 TRBV5-1 . CASSQRGTDTQYF TGCGCCAGCAGTCAAAGGGGCACAGATACGCAGTATTTT
. TRBJ1-2 TRBV28 . CASMERADGYTF TGTGCCAGCATGGAGAGGGCGGATGGCTACACCTTC
. TRBJ2-7 TRBV6-4 TRBD1 CASSDSREAGTGCYEQYF TGTGCCAGCAGTGACTCGAGAGAGGCCGGGACAGGGTGTTACGAGCAGTACTTC
. TRBJ1-4 TRBV27 . CASSLRVGEKLFF TGTGCCAGCAGTTTACGGGTAGGCGAAAAACTGTTTTTT
. TRBJ1-2 TRBV3-1/TRBV3-2 TRBD1 CASSQDRTGGHGYTF TGTGCCAGCAGCCAAGATAGGACAGGGGGTCATGGCTACACCTTC
. TRBJ1-1 TRBV7-6 . CASSLDTNTEAFF TGTGCCAGCAGCTTAGATACGAACACTGAAGCTTTCTTT
. TRBJ2-7 TRBV7-2 TRBD2 CASSVNSPLAGGYEQYF TGTGCCAGCAGCGTCAACTCCCCACTAGCGGGGGGCTACGAGCAGTACTTC